This record looks at one T cell receptor beta chain sequence and its context. In patients chosen for sequencing, flow cytometry had shown CD8+CD57+ cell expansion. This record belongs to a study of CD8+CD57+ T cells in acquired aplastic anemia. V dropped 6 bases and J dropped 5; count of bases not matched to a gene: 6. This CDR3 has 14 amino acids. Germline V CDR1 and CDR2: SEHNR, FQNEAQ (reference sequence). For CDR3 and TCR beta VDJ profiling, genomic DNA was the template used. One entry per CDR3 protein, called by TCRdb with MiXCR from the reads. The data show about 170,000 distinct CDR3 sequences, around 48% seen once.

This chain connects TRBV7-9 to TRBJ2-5; 10 bases fit TRBD1. The receptor's source is a human donor with aplastic anemia. Material for sequencing was sorted CD4+, CD8+, or CD8+CD57+ T cells (not recorded which) from PBMCs. Written as DNA, the CDR3 is TGTGCCAGCAGTATGGGACAGGGGAGTGAGACCCAGTACTTC. Protein product: CASSMGQGSETQYF.